The sequence of this T cell receptor beta chain was determined in a study of blood T cell repertoires in COVID-19. At the level of the study: COVID-19 samples, acute and convalescent, were from the United States, Italy and Spain. PBMCs, B-cell-depleted T cells, or T cells were the source of the cDNA or gDNA that made up the material.

This clone was recorded a few times. In the study's own analysis: Estimated nucleated cell counts came from reference gene primer amplification. Clones were sequenced by immunoSEQ multiplex PCR, and TCRdb holds only the in-frame ones, with some missing. V and J calls and clone size are copied from that table; D and trimming were computed from the DNA. The sample carries under 300,000 clones, 88% recorded once. This clonotype was obtained from a woman aged 30 to 39 with acute or convalescent COVID-19. Sequenced input: peripheral blood.

This chain's CDR3 is CASSLVGASVGNTIYF. Written as DNA, the CDR3 is TGTGCCAGCAGCTTAGTTGGGGCCTCGGTTGGAAACACCATATATTTT. This chain joins TRBV11-3 and TRBJ1-3; possible D gene TRBD1, 5 bases. Trimming took off 1 base at V and 3 bases at J, with 13 bases between the two ends. CDR1 is SGHNT and CDR2 is YENEEA in the germline V gene. The CDR3 is 16 residues long.